This TCR beta chain stems from a study of blood T cell repertoires in COVID-19. Study at large: Researchers got acute and convalescent COVID-19 samples from the United States, Italy and Spain. The analysed material was cDNA or gDNA that came from T cells, B-cell-depleted T cells, or PBMCs.

Only in-frame clones appear in the TCRdb table, and some are missing; sequencing was by immunoSEQ multiplex PCR. The sample lists under 300,000 clones; 88% were seen once. Source material: peripheral blood. This TCR derives from a woman aged 40 to 50 who had recovered from COVID-19.

The CDR3 region is CASSSWDRTNYGYTF. CDR3 nucleotide sequence: TGTGCCAGCAGCTCTTGGGACAGGACTAACTATGGCTACACCTTC. The chain couples TRBV7-9 to TRBJ1-2; 8 bases map to TRBD1. Looked up from germline, CDR1 is SEHNR and CDR2 is FQNEAQ (reference sequence). The CDR3 sequence is 15 residues long. The ends lost 4 bases at V and 0 bases at J; junction bases unmatched: 4. Drawing the rest from reference TRBV7-9 and TRBJ1-2, the complete variable domain is DTGVSQNPRHKITKRGQNVTFRCDPISEHNRLYWYRQTLGQGPEFLTYFQNEAQLEKSRLLSDRFSAERPKGSFSTLEIQRTEQGDSAMYLCASSSWDRTNYGYTFGSGTRLTVV.